The text below deals with one TCR beta chain. Its antigen is currently unknown. The method was immunoSEQ multiplex PCR; TCRdb's version includes in-frame clones alone and lacks a portion of them. The table records some 100,000 clones, 85% to 90% of them present only once. The data are from a study of T cell responses to AZD1222 COVID-19 vaccine. Study-wide points: Spike-wide vaccine-associated CD4 TCRs dominated at 160-218 and 743-854.

This CDR3 has 16 residues. This clonotype was sampled from an adult in good health. The chain carries TRBV21-1 and TRBJ1-1. TRBV21-1 is assigned pseudogene status. This material consisted of peripheral blood, taken on day 0 of AZD1222 vaccination. The DNA of the CDR3 is TGTGCCAGCAGCCGTCAGACGCAAACTCCGAACACTGAAGCTTTCTTT. It codes for CASSRQTQTPNTEAFF.